This is a list of T cell receptor beta chains from one sample in a study of shared clonotypes between healthy human individuals. The assay was immunoSEQ multiplex PCR, and TCRdb's table has in-frame clones only and misses some. Among 2 million to 2.5 million clones listed, 93% were seen once. Specimen: naive CD4+ T cells from PBMCs. These receptors came from a man aged 18 to 35 in good health. Some clones in this sample may be carry-over from other donors' samples. The CDR3 runs from the conserved cysteine through the conserved F or W. A D gene is named only where the DNA matches it firmly. Clone size, where shown, is once, few, many, or a class for clones that have expanded.

J | size | V | D | CDR3 | DNA
TRBJ2-6 | . | TRBV6-1 | TRBD1 | CASSGGGTGSLSGANVLTF | TGTGCCAGCAGTGGGGGCGGGACAGGGTCTTTGTCTGGGGCCAACGTCCTGACTTTC
TRBJ2-5 | . | TRBV7-2 | TRBD2 | CASRRLAGEGETQYF | TGTGCCAGCAGACGACTAGCGGGAGAGGGAGAGACCCAGTACTTC
TRBJ1-2 | . | TRBV7-8 | TRBD1 | CASSFTGVGYGYTF | TGTGCCAGCAGCTTCACAGGGGTCGGGTATGGCTACACCTTC
TRBJ2-7 | . | TRBV7-2 | TRBD2 | CASSRLAGTYEQYF | TGTGCCAGCAGTAGACTAGCGGGGACCTACGAGCAGTACTTC
TRBJ2-7 | . | TRBV19 | . | CASSIWGVGYEQYF | TGTGCCAGTAGTATATGGGGAGTTGGCTACGAGCAGTACTTC
TRBJ1-5 | . | TRBV19 | TRBD1 | CASSILPGQGAQKPQHF | TGTGCCAGTAGTATCTTACCGGGACAGGGGGCGCAGAAGCCCCAGCATTTT
TRBJ1-2 | . | TRBV28 | TRBD1 | CASSPQGFSYGYTF | TGTGCCAGCAGTCCACAGGGGTTTAGCTATGGCTACACCTTC
TRBJ2-5 | . | TRBV5-1 | . | CASSLSRGWETQYF | TGCGCCAGCAGCTTGAGTCGTGGCTGGGAGACCCAGTACTTC
TRBJ2-7 | . | TRBV9 | . | CASSVDLVPYEQYF | TGTGCCAGCAGCGTAGATCTGGTCCCCTACGAGCAGTACTTC
TRBJ2-2 | . | TRBV6-4 | . | CASSDVGWSGELFF | TGTGCCAGCAGTGACGTCGGTTGGTCCGGGGAGCTGTTTTTT
TRBJ2-1 | . | TRBV28 | . | CASSSEPSSYNEQFF | TGTGCCAGCAGTTCAGAACCCAGCTCCTACAATGAGCAGTTCTTC
TRBJ2-7 | . | TRBV27 | TRBD1 | CASSLLDRVGEQYF | TGTGCCAGCAGTTTACTGGACAGGGTGGGGGAGCAGTACTTC
TRBJ2-7 | . | TRBV18 | . | CASSPGGRIYEQYF | TGTGCCAGCTCACCAGGGGGACGGATTTACGAGCAGTACTTC
TRBJ2-5 | . | TRBV15 | . | CATSRDPGEETQYF | TGTGCCACCAGCAGAGATCCCGGGGAAGAGACCCAGTACTTC
TRBJ2-2 | . | TRBV19 | . | CASSIAGRGNTGELFF | TGTGCCAGTAGTATAGCAGGTCGAGGAAACACCGGGGAGCTGTTTTTT
TRBJ2-5 | . | TRBV5-1 | TRBD2 | CASTPPGTSVRETQYF | TGCGCCAGCACCCCCCCCGGGACTAGCGTACGCGAGACCCAGTACTTC
TRBJ2-7 | . | TRBV27 | TRBD1 | CASSKIITGDEQYF | TGTGCCAGCAGTAAAATTATTACAGGGGACGAGCAGTACTTC
TRBJ2-7 | . | TRBV9 | TRBD1 | CASSPGTASYEQYF | TGTGCCAGCAGCCCTGGGACAGCCTCCTACGAGCAGTACTTC
TRBJ2-1 | . | TRBV7-3 | . | CASSFNSGAYNEQFF | TGTGCCAGCAGCTTCAACTCAGGGGCTTACAATGAGCAGTTCTTC
TRBJ2-7 | . | TRBV29-1 | TRBD1 | CSVSGTGTYEQYF | TGCAGCGTATCCGGGACAGGGACCTACGAGCAGTACTTC
TRBJ2-2 | . | TRBV4-2 | . | CASSQENTGELFF | TGTGCCAGCAGCCAAGAGAACACCGGGGAGCTGTTTTTT
TRBJ1-4 | once | TRBV28 | . | CASSLVEFNEKLFF | TGTGCCAGCAGTTTAGTGGAATTTAATGAAAAACTGTTTTTT
TRBJ2-1 | once | TRBV9 | TRBD2 | CASSGTMRTSGYNEQFF | TGTGCCAGCAGCGGGACTATGAGGACTAGCGGCTACAATGAGCAGTTCTTC
TRBJ2-3 | . | TRBV5-1 | TRBD2 | CASSFGLAGSDTQYF | TGCGCCAGCAGCTTCGGACTAGCGGGATCAGATACGCAGTATTTT
TRBJ2-1 | . | TRBV9 | TRBD2 | CASSSVAGGYNEQFF | TGTGCCAGCAGCTCAGTAGCGGGGGGGTACAATGAGCAGTTCTTC
TRBJ2-5 | . | TRBV5-4 | TRBD2 | CASSSDRLAGDETQYF | TGTGCCAGCAGCTCAGACCGACTAGCGGGAGACGAGACCCAGTACTTC
TRBJ1-5 | . | TRBV2 | . | CASSGSSNQPQHF | TGTGCCAGCAGTGGGAGTAGCAATCAGCCCCAGCATTTT
TRBJ1-1 | . | TRBV18 | . | CASSYGNTEAFF | TGTGCCAGCTCATACGGGAACACTGAAGCTTTCTTT
TRBJ2-1 | . | TRBV27 | . | CASSLYWDSDEQFF | TGTGCCAGCAGTTTATACTGGGACTCAGATGAGCAGTTCTTC
TRBJ1-1 | . | TRBV5-8 | . | CASSLGWRGDTEAFF | TGTGCCAGCAGCTTGGGATGGAGGGGGGACACTGAAGCTTTCTTT
TRBJ1-1 | . | TRBV11-2 | . | CASSLGLTGHTEAFF | TGTGCCAGCAGCTTAGGATTAACTGGACACACTGAAGCTTTCTTT
TRBJ2-3 | . | TRBV28 | . | CASSGRLSSVSDTQYF | TGTGCCAGCAGTGGAAGACTAAGTTCGGTTTCAGATACGCAGTATTTT
TRBJ2-1 | . | TRBV5-1 | . | CASRRDPQIYNEQFF | TGCGCCAGCAGACGGGACCCCCAAATTTACAATGAGCAGTTCTTC
TRBJ1-2 | . | TRBV19 | TRBD1 | CASSIRDSPYGYTF | TGTGCCAGTAGTATCCGGGACAGCCCCTATGGCTACACCTTC
TRBJ2-7 | . | TRBV7-9 | TRBD1 | CASSSQGQGYEQYF | TGTGCCAGCAGCTCGCAAGGACAGGGCTACGAGCAGTACTTC
TRBJ2-6 | . | TRBV6-5 | TRBD1 | CATRDRSSGANVLTF | TGTGCCACCCGGGACAGGAGCTCTGGGGCCAACGTCCTGACTTTC
TRBJ2-7 | . | TRBV28 | TRBD1 | CASRRGGQSHEQYF | TGTGCCAGCAGGCGAGGGGGACAGAGCCACGAGCAGTACTTC
TRBJ2-1 | . | TRBV5-1 | TRBD2 | CASSLEASGRLRSYNEQFF | TGCGCCAGCAGCTTGGAGGCTAGCGGGAGGCTCCGCTCCTACAATGAGCAGTTCTTC
TRBJ1-6 | . | TRBV2 | TRBD1 | CASSEAGGSRGSSYNSPLHF | TGTGCCAGCAGTGAAGCGGGCGGGTCCAGGGGGAGCTCCTATAATTCACCCCTCCACTTT
TRBJ1-6 | . | TRBV28 | . | CASSLRAYNSPLHF | TGTGCCAGCAGTTTGAGGGCTTATAATTCACCCCTCCACTTT
TRBJ2-3 | . | TRBV10-3 | TRBD2 | CAISELGLAKEIDTQYF | TGTGCCATCAGTGAGCTGGGACTAGCGAAAGAGATAGATACGCAGTATTTT
TRBJ2-5 | . | TRBV10-1 | . | CASSEWGLGQETQYF | TGCGCCAGCAGTGAGTGGGGGCTAGGCCAAGAGACCCAGTACTTC
TRBJ1-1 | few | TRBV9 | . | CASSVVKTNTEAFF | TGTGCCAGCAGCGTAGTTAAAACGAACACTGAAGCTTTCTTT
TRBJ2-7 | . | TRBV7-2 | TRBD2 | CASSLGWGVGLAGQYF | TGTGCCAGCAGCTTAGGGTGGGGCGTCGGACTAGCGGGGCAGTACTTC